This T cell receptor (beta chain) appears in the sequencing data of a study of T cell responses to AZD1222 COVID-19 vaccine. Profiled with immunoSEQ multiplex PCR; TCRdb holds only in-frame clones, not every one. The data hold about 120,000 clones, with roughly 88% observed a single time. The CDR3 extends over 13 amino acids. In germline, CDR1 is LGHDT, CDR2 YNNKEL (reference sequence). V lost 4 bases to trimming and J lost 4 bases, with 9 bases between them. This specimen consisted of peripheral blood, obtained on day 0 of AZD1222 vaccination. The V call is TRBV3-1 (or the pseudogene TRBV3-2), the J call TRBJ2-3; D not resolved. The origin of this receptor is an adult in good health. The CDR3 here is CASSPLAPDTQYF. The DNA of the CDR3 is TGTGCCAGCAGCCCCCTCGCGCCAGATACGCAGTATTTT.